These T cell receptor beta chains were read from a single sample in a study of blood T cells in healthy people across ages. TCRdb called the 5' RACE reads again in MiXCR, with one record for every CDR3 protein. The sample carries some 1.7 million distinct CDR3 sequences, 28% recorded once. Material: blood. The receptors here all came from a woman aged 25 to 39 in good health. The CDR3 runs from the conserved cysteine through the conserved F or W. D genes are given only for firm matches. Clone size is not always given. Where it is, it says once, few, many or a class for expanded clones.

len: 16
j_gene: TRBJ2-3
abundance: .
v_gene: TRBV12-3/TRBV12-4
d_gene: .
CDR3nt: TGTGCCAGCAGTGTCCAGGCGGGCCCAATAACAGATACGCAGTATTTT
CDR3aa: CASSVQAGPITDTQYF

len: 12
j_gene: TRBJ2-7
abundance: .
v_gene: TRBV18
d_gene: .
CDR3nt: TGTGCCAGCCTGGATGATTCCTACGAGCAGTACTTC
CDR3aa: CASLDDSYEQYF

len: 15
j_gene: TRBJ1-5
abundance: .
v_gene: TRBV2
d_gene: TRBD1
CDR3nt: TGTGCCAGCAGTAGAGGACAGGGAACGAATCAGCCCCAGCATTTT
CDR3aa: CASSRGQGTNQPQHF

len: 18
j_gene: TRBJ2-4
abundance: many
v_gene: TRBV7-2
d_gene: TRBD1
CDR3nt: TGTGCCAGCAGCTCTTACTTTGGACAGGGGACTACCAAAAACATTCAGTACTTC
CDR3aa: CASSSYFGQGTTKNIQYF

len: 14
j_gene: TRBJ2-1
abundance: .
v_gene: TRBV20-1
d_gene: .
CDR3nt: TGCAGTGCCCCCGGGGCCAGCCTTCACAATGAGCAGTTCTTC
CDR3aa: CSAPGASLHNEQFF

len: 12
j_gene: TRBJ2-5
abundance: few
v_gene: TRBV24-1
d_gene: .
CDR3nt: TGTGCCACCAGTGATACCGTCGGACGGCTAGACTTC
CDR3aa: CATSDTVGRLDF

len: 15
j_gene: TRBJ2-1
abundance: .
v_gene: TRBV12-3/TRBV12-4
d_gene: .
CDR3nt: TGTGCCAGCAGTTTTTATGGGGGGGGGGCCAATGAGCAGTTCTTC
CDR3aa: CASSFYGGGANEQFF

len: 16
j_gene: TRBJ1-4
abundance: .
v_gene: TRBV20-1
d_gene: TRBD1
CDR3nt: TGCAGTGCTAGAGCCGGGGCAGGGGGCGCTTCTGAAAAACTGTTTTTT
CDR3aa: CSARAGAGGASEKLFF

len: 15
j_gene: TRBJ2-3
abundance: .
v_gene: TRBV20-1
d_gene: TRBD1
CDR3nt: TGCAGTGCTAGAGCTGCCGGGACAGAAACAGATACGCAGTATTTT
CDR3aa: CSARAAGTETDTQYF

len: 13
j_gene: TRBJ2-7
abundance: many
v_gene: TRBV5-6
d_gene: .
CDR3nt: TGTGCCAGCAGCTTGACAGGGCGGAACGAGCAGTACTTC
CDR3aa: CASSLTGRNEQYF

len: 14
j_gene: TRBJ2-1
abundance: .
v_gene: TRBV20-1
d_gene: .
CDR3nt: TGCAGTGCTCCAGAGGGACGGAGGCGAAGTGAGCAGTTCTTC
CDR3aa: CSAPEGRRRSEQFF

len: 16
j_gene: TRBJ2-3
abundance: .
v_gene: TRBV2
d_gene: .
CDR3nt: TGTGCCAGCAGTGAAGAGGTGCAGGGGTACACAGATACGCAGTATTTT
CDR3aa: CASSEEVQGYTDTQYF

len: 15
j_gene: TRBJ2-7
abundance: many
v_gene: TRBV25-1
d_gene: TRBD2
CDR3nt: TGTGCCAGCAGTCCCGCGGGGGGGCGGGCCTACGAGCAGTACTTC
CDR3aa: CASSPAGGRAYEQYF

len: 15
j_gene: TRBJ2-7
abundance: .
v_gene: TRBV5-1
d_gene: .
CDR3nt: TGCGCCAGCAGCTTGGAGGAGGGGTCTTTCTACGAGCAGTACTTC
CDR3aa: CASSLEEGSFYEQYF

len: 15
j_gene: TRBJ2-2
abundance: few
v_gene: TRBV10-1
d_gene: .
CDR3nt: TGCGCCAGCAGTGAGGGCAGGGCAGGCACCGGGGAGCTGTTTTTT
CDR3aa: CASSEGRAGTGELFF

len: 17
j_gene: TRBJ2-2
abundance: few
v_gene: TRBV15
d_gene: TRBD2
CDR3nt: TGTGCCACCAGCAGAGTGGTGACTAGCGCCAACACCGGGGAGCTGTTTTTT
CDR3aa: CATSRVVTSANTGELFF

len: 13
j_gene: TRBJ1-2
abundance: .
v_gene: TRBV7-9
d_gene: .
CDR3nt: TGTGCCAGCAGCCGTCGGGGAGGGGATGGCTACACCTTC
CDR3aa: CASSRRGGDGYTF

len: 16
j_gene: TRBJ2-1
abundance: few
v_gene: TRBV6-2/TRBV6-3
d_gene: TRBD2
CDR3nt: TGTGCCAGCAGTTATAAGCGGGAGATTGCCTACAATGAGCAGTTCTTC
CDR3aa: CASSYKREIAYNEQFF

len: 13
j_gene: TRBJ2-3
abundance: few
v_gene: TRBV18
d_gene: TRBD2
CDR3nt: TGTGCCAGCTCGGGACTAGCAAGGGATACGCAGTATTTT
CDR3aa: CASSGLARDTQYF

len: 16
j_gene: TRBJ2-7
abundance: few
v_gene: TRBV14
d_gene: .
CDR3nt: TGTGCCAGCAGCCAAGCTCTCGGCCTGAGCTCCTACGAGCAGTACTTC
CDR3aa: CASSQALGLSSYEQYF

len: 15
j_gene: TRBJ2-3
abundance: few
v_gene: TRBV28
d_gene: .
CDR3nt: TGTGCCAGCAGCGCCCACGGGTATGGGTCAGATACGCAGTATTTT
CDR3aa: CASSAHGYGSDTQYF

len: 15
j_gene: TRBJ2-7
abundance: few
v_gene: TRBV15
d_gene: TRBD1
CDR3nt: TGTGCCACCAGCGGGAAGACAGGGGGCTCCTACGAGCAGTACTTC
CDR3aa: CATSGKTGGSYEQYF

len: 16
j_gene: TRBJ2-1
abundance: .
v_gene: TRBV29-1
d_gene: TRBD2
CDR3nt: TGCAGCGTCGCCAAACTGGGGACTAGTGTGGACAATGAGCAGTTCTTC
CDR3aa: CSVAKLGTSVDNEQFF

len: 14
j_gene: TRBJ2-3
abundance: .
v_gene: TRBV5-6
d_gene: .
CDR3nt: TGTGCCAGCAGCTTAACAGGGAAAGCAGATACGCAGTATTTT
CDR3aa: CASSLTGKADTQYF

len: 13
j_gene: TRBJ2-7
abundance: many
v_gene: TRBV20-1
d_gene: TRBD1
CDR3nt: TGCAGTGCTAACAGGGGGCTAGATTACGAGCAGTACTTC
CDR3aa: CSANRGLDYEQYF

len: 14
j_gene: TRBJ1-1
abundance: .
v_gene: TRBV20-1
d_gene: .
CDR3nt: TGCAGTGCTATACGGACCACATCGAACACTGAAGCTTTCTTT
CDR3aa: CSAIRTTSNTEAFF

len: 16
j_gene: TRBJ2-4
abundance: .
v_gene: TRBV2
d_gene: .
CDR3nt: TGTGCCGGCAGTGAAACGCCAGGGGTAGCCAAAAACATTCAGTACTTC
CDR3aa: CAGSETPGVAKNIQYF

len: 11
j_gene: TRBJ2-7
abundance: many
v_gene: TRBV6-2/TRBV6-3
d_gene: .
CDR3nt: TGTGCCAGCGCCGCTGTGGACGAGCAGTACTTC
CDR3aa: CASAAVDEQYF

len: 18
j_gene: TRBJ2-3
abundance: .
v_gene: TRBV5-1
d_gene: TRBD2
CDR3nt: TGCGCCAGCAGCCAAACTCGACTAGCGGGGGCGGGCACAGATACGCAGTATTTT
CDR3aa: CASSQTRLAGAGTDTQYF

len: 17
j_gene: TRBJ2-7
abundance: many
v_gene: TRBV6-5
d_gene: .
CDR3nt: TGTGCCAGCAGTTACTCGATAGTTGGGGGATGGGGCTACGAGCAGTACTTC
CDR3aa: CASSYSIVGGWGYEQYF

len: 14
j_gene: TRBJ1-1
abundance: .
v_gene: TRBV6-5
d_gene: .
CDR3nt: TGTGCCAGCAGTTACTCGAAGGGTTGGACTGAAGCTTTCTTT
CDR3aa: CASSYSKGWTEAFF

len: 12
j_gene: TRBJ2-7
abundance: .
v_gene: TRBV28
d_gene: .
CDR3nt: TGTGCCAGCGCCGTTCTAAGCTACGAGCAGTACTTC
CDR3aa: CASAVLSYEQYF

len: 14
j_gene: TRBJ2-7
abundance: .
v_gene: TRBV18
d_gene: TRBD2
CDR3nt: TGTGCCAGCTCACCAGGGACTAGAATGGCCGAGCAGTACTTC
CDR3aa: CASSPGTRMAEQYF

len: 16
j_gene: TRBJ1-2
abundance: few
v_gene: TRBV9
d_gene: .
CDR3nt: TGTGCCAGCAGCGTAGCTGTCGGAACTACTAACTATGGCTACACCTTC
CDR3aa: CASSVAVGTTNYGYTF

len: 16
j_gene: TRBJ1-4
abundance: .
v_gene: TRBV7-2
d_gene: .
CDR3nt: TGTGCCAGCAGCGGGAGTACCCCCAGACGTCTCGAAAAACTGTTTTTT
CDR3aa: CASSGSTPRRLEKLFF

len: 14
j_gene: TRBJ2-6
abundance: many
v_gene: TRBV5-1
d_gene: .
CDR3nt: TGCGCCAGCAGTCCCCGCTCTGGGGCCAACGTCCTGACTTTC
CDR3aa: CASSPRSGANVLTF

len: 16
j_gene: TRBJ1-5
abundance: .
v_gene: TRBV7-2
d_gene: .
CDR3nt: TGTGCCAGCAGCCCTCTGGGGGCCGATAGCAATCAGCCCCAGCATTTT
CDR3aa: CASSPLGADSNQPQHF

len: 13
j_gene: TRBJ2-2
abundance: .
v_gene: TRBV13
d_gene: TRBD1
CDR3nt: TGTGCCAGCAACGGACAGGGGACCGGGGAGCTGTTTTTT
CDR3aa: CASNGQGTGELFF

len: 18
j_gene: TRBJ2-7
abundance: .
v_gene: TRBV27
d_gene: .
CDR3nt: TGTGCCAGCAGCGGATCAAGTCCTAACAGGGGACTTTCCTACGAGCAGTACTTC
CDR3aa: CASSGSSPNRGLSYEQYF

len: 15
j_gene: TRBJ2-7
abundance: many
v_gene: TRBV6-1
d_gene: TRBD2
CDR3nt: TGTGCCAGCAGCCAACTAGCGGGGGGAGTCTACGAGCAGTACTTC
CDR3aa: CASSQLAGGVYEQYF

len: 12
j_gene: TRBJ2-3
abundance: few
v_gene: TRBV5-4
d_gene: .
CDR3nt: TGTGCCAGCATCGGCACCGGAGATACGCAGTATTTT
CDR3aa: CASIGTGDTQYF

len: 14
j_gene: TRBJ2-3
abundance: few
v_gene: TRBV5-1
d_gene: .
CDR3nt: TGCGCCAGCAGCGTGGGAACATTCACAGATACGCAGTATTTT
CDR3aa: CASSVGTFTDTQYF

len: 13
j_gene: TRBJ2-3
abundance: .
v_gene: TRBV2
d_gene: TRBD1
CDR3nt: TGTGCCAGCACGGGACAGGGGCAAGATACGCAGTATTTT
CDR3aa: CASTGQGQDTQYF

len: 14
j_gene: TRBJ2-5
abundance: .
v_gene: TRBV3-1
d_gene: TRBD1
CDR3nt: TGTGCCAGCAGCCCGTCCCCGACAGGGGGTGAGCAGTACTTC
CDR3aa: CASSPSPTGGEQYF

len: 15
j_gene: TRBJ1-2
abundance: .
v_gene: TRBV5-6
d_gene: .
CDR3nt: TGTGCCAGCAGCCCGGCGCCAGGGGTTAACTATGGCTACACCTTC
CDR3aa: CASSPAPGVNYGYTF

len: 13
j_gene: TRBJ2-1
abundance: .
v_gene: TRBV6-6
d_gene: .
CDR3nt: TGTGCCAGCAGTGACACAAGCTACAATGAGCAGTTCTTC
CDR3aa: CASSDTSYNEQFF

len: 13
j_gene: TRBJ2-1
abundance: .
v_gene: TRBV29-1
d_gene: .
CDR3nt: TGCAGCGACCGAGACGGGAGCAACAATGAGCAGTTCTTC
CDR3aa: CSDRDGSNNEQFF

len: 16
j_gene: TRBJ2-2
abundance: few
v_gene: TRBV7-2
d_gene: TRBD2
CDR3nt: TGTGCCAGCAGCCCGAGCGGGAGTAAAAACACCGGGGAGCTGTTTTTT
CDR3aa: CASSPSGSKNTGELFF

len: 14
j_gene: TRBJ1-2
abundance: .
v_gene: TRBV20-1
d_gene: .
CDR3nt: TGCAGTGCGCCCCTCATGGGGGAGGTGGGGGGCTACACCTTC
CDR3aa: CSAPLMGEVGGYTF